The 9 T cell receptor beta chains listed next were all sequenced from one sample in a study of blood T cell repertoires in COVID-19. Assay used: immunoSEQ multiplex PCR; TCRdb lists only in-frame clones, some missing. This sample has roughly 87,000 clones; around 86% occur once, and the top ten carry 7.5% to 9.5%. The source material was peripheral blood. These receptors originate from a man in his forties or fifties with active COVID-19.

The chain is built from TRBV24-1 and TRBJ1-5; D gene unclear. CDR3 length: 13 amino acids. V was cut by 6 bases and J by 6 bases, with 11 bases left in between. CDR1 and CDR2 (germline): KGHDR, SFDVKD. CDR3 amino acids: CATSKRSGQPQHF. DNA for the CDR3: TGTGCCACCAGTAAACGGTCAGGTCAGCCCCAGCATTTT.

The CDR3 DNA sequence: TGTGCCAGTAGTTCGTCCCGGGACAGGGGCCTTATGGACTCACCCCTCCACTTT. This sequence encodes CASSSSRDRGLMDSPLHF. V and J are TRBV19 and TRBJ1-6, with TRBD1 matching over 10 bases. Germline CDR1 is LNHDA and CDR2 is SQIVND (reference sequence). The CDR3 sequence is 18 residues long. J gave up 10 bases and V 5 bases, and 17 bases lay outside the gene matches. Combining the CDR3 with reference TRBV19 and TRBJ1-6 gives the whole variable domain DGGITQSPKYLFRKEGQNVTLSCEQNLNHDAMYWYRQDPGQGLRLIYYSQIVNDFQKGDIAEGYSVSREKKESFPLTVTSAQKNPTAFYLCASSSSRDRGLMDSPLHFGNGTRLTVT.

The chain links TRBV19 to TRBJ2-7; D perhaps matches TRBD2 (6 bases). In germline, CDR1 is LNHDA, CDR2 SQIVND (reference sequence). The V gene lost 6 bases and the J gene lost 6 bases, with 9 bases spanning the gap. The CDR3 runs to 11 residues. CDR3 residues: CASRDGGEQYF. As DNA, the CDR3 is TGTGCCAGTAGGGACGGGGGCGAGCAGTACTTC.

The chain uses TRBV19 and TRBJ1-1; D gene ambiguous. The CDR3 loop spans 16 amino acids. Deletions cut 3 bases from V and 4 bases from J, with 18 bases between. Germline V gives CDR1 LNHDA, CDR2 SQIVND (reference sequence). DNA of the CDR3: TGTGCCAGTAGTATTCGGCGGGTTATAAGCGGCACTGAAGCTTTCTTT. The encoded protein is CASSIRRVISGTEAFF.

V gene TRBV7-9 combines with J gene TRBJ1-1; D perhaps matches TRBD1 (6 bases). CDR3 length: 18 amino acids. CDR1 is SEHNR and CDR2 is FQNEAQ in the germline V gene (reference sequence). The germline V and J ends were trimmed by 5 bases and 0 bases, with 22 bases remaining between them. CDR3 sequence reads: CASSPPLGGGGLNTEAFF. CDR3 sequence (DNA): TGTGCCAGCAGCCCTCCACTCGGCGGGGGCGGCCTGAACACTGAAGCTTTCTTT.

About this clone itself: Relative to the germline gene, one junction end is altered; a read error may explain this. The chain is built from TRBV7-7 and TRBJ2-5, with D perhaps matching TRBD1 (6 bases). The germline V gene encodes CDR1 SSHAT and CDR2 FNYEAQ (reference sequence). CDR3 length: 15 residues. This chain's CDR3 is CASSLRDRLLETQYF. CDR3 DNA: TGTGCTAGCAGCTTAAGAGACAGGTTGTTAGAGACCCAGTACTTC.

The genes are TRBV6-6 and TRBJ2-5; a weak D match, TRBD2 (5 bases). V was clipped by 5 bases and J by 2 bases, with 21 bases between them. The CDR3 contains 17 residues. Germline-derived CDR1 and CDR2 are MNHNY and SVGAGI (reference sequence). CDR3 in DNA: TGTGCCAGCAGTCCGGCGTGGGGTAGCGAGAATCAAGAGACCCAGTACTTC. The encoded protein is CASSPAWGSENQETQYF.

The genes are TRBV18 and TRBJ2-5; tentative D call: TRBD2 (6 bases). The CDR3 is 14 amino acids. CDR1 and CDR2 (germline): KGHSH, LQKENI. V dropped 0 bases and J dropped 5 bases, with 10 bases sitting between them. CDR3 bases: TGTGCCAGCTCACCACCTGAAGGGAGGGAGACCCAGTACTTC. It yields the protein CASSPPEGRETQYF.

CDR3 sequence reads: CASSLLGGASYNEQFF. CDR3 in DNA: TGTGCCAGCAGCTTACTCGGGGGGGCTTCCTACAATGAGCAGTTCTTC. The chain has TRBV7-3 and TRBJ2-1; 8 nucleotides agree with TRBD2. Trimming cost V 2 bases and J 1 base; bases outside gene matches: 4. Germline CDR1 is SGHTA and CDR2 is FQGTGA. The CDR3 runs 16 residues.